One sample yielded the 27 T cell receptor beta chains listed below, sequenced in a study of CD8 T cells in Susac syndrome. RNA was extracted with the RNeasy kit, and a quantity of about 0.45 to 1 ug was reverse transcribed using random hexamers. A single record per CDR3 protein comes from TCRdb applying MiXCR to the immunoSEQ multiplex PCR reads. The sample holds under 250,000 distinct CDR3 sequences; roughly 93% are singletons and the top ten take over 0.15%. Sequencing input: CD4+ T cells from PBMCs. The receptors derive from a human donor with Susac syndrome.

CDR3 DNA: TGTGCCAGCAGCCCTCACACCCCCGATGAGCAGTTCTTC. Translating it yields CASSPHTPDEQFF. The chain carries TRBV7-9 and TRBJ2-1, with no clear D. Germline CDR1 SEHNR, CDR2 FQNEAQ (reference sequence). The germline V and J ends were trimmed by 5 bases and 8 bases, with 13 bases remaining between them. The CDR3 is 13 residues long.

This clonotype appeared once. The rearrangement links TRBV9 to TRBJ1-1, with D tentatively TRBD1 (6 bases). The V gene lost 4 bases and the J gene lost 6 bases, with 13 bases spanning the gap. The CDR3 runs 13 residues. Germline V gene data show CDR1 as SGDLS and CDR2 as YYNGEE. CDR3 sequence reads: CASSLTGIAEAFF. CDR3 nucleotides: TGTGCCAGCAGCCTAACAGGGATAGCTGAAGCTTTCTTT.

This chain uses TRBV9 with TRBJ2-1; 15 nucleotides match TRBD2. The V gene end was trimmed by 5 bases and the J gene end by 0 bases; junction bases not matched to a gene: 3. The germline gives CDR1 SGDLS, CDR2 YYNGEE. This CDR3 region has 17 residues. The DNA of the CDR3 is TGTGCCAGCAGTCGGACTAGCGGGGGGGCCTCCTACAATGAGCAGTTCTTC. Its protein product is CASSRTSGGASYNEQFF.

V usage is TRBV4-3 and J usage is TRBJ2-2, with D hard to call. The germline V gene encodes CDR1 LGHNA and CDR2 YSLEER. The length of the CDR3 is 13 residues. V dropped 0 bases and J dropped 6 bases, with 5 bases sitting between them. The CDR3 region is CASSQERSGELFF. Written as DNA, the CDR3 is TGCGCCAGCAGCCAAGAAAGGTCCGGGGAGCTGTTTTTT.

This chain uses TRBV15 with TRBJ2-6; D remains unclear. Trimming pared 3 bases from V and 4 bases from J, leaving 10 bases between. The germline V gene encodes CDR1 LNHNV and CDR2 YYDKDF (reference sequence). The CDR3 spans 15 residues. The DNA for the CDR3 is TGTGCCACCAGCAGGGCTGTGGTCGGGGCCAACGTCCTGACTTTC. The encoded protein is CATSRAVVGANVLTF. The full variable domain, rest sourced from reference TRBV15 and TRBJ2-6, is DAMVIQNPRYQVTQFGKPVTLSCSQTLNHNVMYWYQQKSSQAPKLLFHYYDKDFNNEADTPDNFQSRRPNTSFCFLDIRSPGLGDTAMYLCATSRAVVGANVLTFGAGSRLTVL.

The V gene is TRBV5-4, the J gene TRBJ2-3; 8 nucleotides agree with TRBD2. The CDR3 has 14 amino acids. The V gene end was trimmed by 0 bases and the J gene end by 4 bases; junction bases not matched to a gene: 1. The germline CDR1 and CDR2 sequences are SGHNT and YYREEE (reference sequence). The CDR3 sequence is CASSLAGGADTQYF. The CDR3 DNA is TGTGCCAGCAGCTTGGCCGGGGGGGCAGATACGCAGTATTTT.

This chain connects TRBV19 to TRBJ2-7, with D tentatively TRBD2 (6 bases). V was trimmed by 5 bases and J by 4 bases, leaving 15 bases between them. This CDR3 region has 14 residues. The germline CDR1 and CDR2 sequences are LNHDA and SQIVND (reference sequence). The CDR3 region has the DNA TGTGCCAGTAGTGGGACTCTCCGGGCGTACGAGCAGTACTTC. Residues: CASSGTLRAYEQYF.

In its sample, this clonotype was seen once. The CDR3 region has the DNA TGCAGTGCTGGGGGGTCTAGCGGGGGTCGCTCAGATACGCAGTATTTT. It is translated as CSAGGSSGGRSDTQYF. The chain recombines TRBV20-1 with TRBJ2-3, with 10 nucleotides matching TRBD2. The germline V gene encodes CDR1 DFQATT and CDR2 SNEGSKA (reference sequence). CDR3 length: 16 amino acids. The ends lost 5 bases at V and 4 bases at J; junction bases unmatched: 12.

The chain links TRBV6-5 to TRBJ1-2; TRBD1 agrees at 10 bases. This CDR3 spans 15 amino acids. The V segment lost 0 bases and the J segment 7 bases; nucleotides outside the gene matches: 5. Germline lookup yields CDR1 MNHEY and CDR2 SVGAGI. The CDR3 loop is CASSYSGTGAAGYTF. The CDR3 coding sequence is TGTGCCAGCAGTTACTCGGGGACAGGGGCGGCTGGCTACACCTTC.

The J gene is TRBJ2-3, the V gene TRBV20-1, with 11 bases identical to TRBD2. Germline assignment: CDR1 DFQATT and CDR2 SNEGSKA (reference sequence). This CDR3 is built from 14 residues. Trimming took 6 bases from V and 6 from J; bases not matched to a gene: 8. The CDR3 nucleotides are TGCAGTGCCCTACTAGCGGGGGTCCCGGATACGCAGTATTTT. Translated, it gives CSALLAGVPDTQYF.

The chain is built from TRBV20-1 and TRBJ2-7; 7 bases are a match to TRBD2. Trimming took 0 bases from V and 4 from J; bases not matched to a gene: 6. In germline, CDR1 is DFQATT, CDR2 SNEGSKA (reference sequence). CDR3 length: 14 amino acids. CDR3 in DNA: TGCAGTGCTAGAGATCTAGCGGCCCTATACGAGCAGTACTTC. The encoded protein is CSARDLAALYEQYF.

The gene calls are TRBV7-9 and TRBJ1-4; 7 bases are shared with TRBD1. J lost 2 bases, V lost 4 bases, and 4 bases had no gene match. The V gene's germline CDR1 is SEHNR and CDR2 FQNEAQ (reference sequence). The CDR3 runs 15 residues. The CDR3 DNA reads as TGTGCCAGCAGCTCTCGCAGGGGGACTAATGAAAAACTGTTTTTT. Amino acid sequence: CASSSRRGTNEKLFF.

The chain combines TRBV29-1 with TRBJ1-1; a possible D gene is TRBD1 (5 bases). The CDR3 consists of 12 residues. The ends were cut back, 7 bases at V and 1 base at J, with 10 bases in the middle. Germline CDR1 and CDR2: SQVTM and ANQGSEA. The CDR3 protein is CSGGVQNTEAFF. In nucleotides, the CDR3 is TGCAGCGGAGGGGTGCAGAACACTGAAGCTTTCTTT.

The chain couples TRBV12-3 or TRBV12-4 to TRBJ2-7, with D possibly being TRBD1 or TRBD2 (5 bases each). Between the trimmed V and J ends, which lost 7 bases and 2 bases, there was a span of 39 bases. The CDR3 covers 22 residues. CDR3 coding DNA: TGTGCCAGCACCTCTTCGGGACGGCGAACCGACGGCGACACTACCCTAACCTACGAGCAGTACTTC. Translated, it gives CASTSSGRRTDGDTTLTYEQYF.

V usage is TRBV18 and J usage is TRBJ1-2; no definite D call. CDR1 and CDR2 (germline): KGHSH, LQKENI. The CDR3 loop spans 13 amino acids. V gave up 3 bases and J gave up 4 bases, with 9 bases separating them. DNA of the CDR3: TGTGCCAGCTCACCGGCCCAGCTCTATGGCTACACCTTC. Residues: CASSPAQLYGYTF.

The rearrangement joins TRBV3-1 to TRBJ2-5; the D gene could be TRBD1 or TRBD2 (6 bases each). The CDR3 is made up of 16 amino acids. V lost 4 bases to trimming and J lost 3 bases, with 18 bases between them. The germline V gene encodes CDR1 LGHDT and CDR2 YNNKEL (reference sequence). The CDR3 loop is CASSPGALRVEETQYF. The CDR3 DNA sequence: TGTGCCAGCAGCCCGGGGGCCCTTCGTGTAGAAGAGACCCAGTACTTC.

This chain joins TRBV20-1 and TRBJ1-1; D remains ambiguous. V lost 3 bases and J 1 base, leaving 12 bases between the germline ends. The CDR3 runs 14 residues. Germline CDR1 reads DFQATT; CDR2 reads SNEGSKA (reference sequence). CDR3 DNA: TGCAGTGCTAGTCTTTCTGCAGGGAACACTGAAGCTTTCTTT. Amino acid sequence: CSASLSAGNTEAFF.

V gene TRBV19 combines with J gene TRBJ1-1, with D possibly TRBD1 on 5 matching bases. In germline, CDR1 is LNHDA, CDR2 SQIVND (reference sequence). Trimming cost V 5 bases and J 7 bases, with 20 bases left between them. The CDR3 contains 15 residues. The CDR3 here is CASSRRDGAPGEAFF. DNA of the CDR3: TGTGCCAGTAGTCGTCGGGACGGGGCCCCCGGTGAAGCTTTCTTT. Looking up the rest from reference TRBV19 and TRBJ1-1 gives the full variable domain: DGGITQSPKYLFRKEGQNVTLSCEQNLNHDAMYWYRQDPGQGLRLIYYSQIVNDFQKGDIAEGYSVSREKKESFPLTVTSAQKNPTAFYLCASSRRDGAPGEAFFGQGTRLTVV.

This chain links TRBV30 with TRBJ2-4; D gene uncertain. CDR1 GTSNPN and CDR2 SVGIG come from the germline V gene (reference sequence). The CDR3 contains 14 residues. Trimming removed 1 base at V and 0 bases at J, with 7 bases between. The CDR3 DNA reads TGTGCCTGGAGTGAGTCCTTAGCCAAAAACATTCAGTACTTC. Its protein product is CAWSESLAKNIQYF.

CDR3 nucleotides: TGCAGTGCTTTAGAACGGGGGCTCTTTTGGGGGGAAAAGGACACTGAAGCTTTCTTT. This codes for CSALERGLFWGEKDTEAFF. The rearrangement uses TRBV20-1 and TRBJ1-1; a weak D match, TRBD1 (6 bases). Germline V gene lookup returns CDR1 DFQATT and CDR2 SNEGSKA (reference sequence). Trimming removed 5 bases from V and 3 bases from J, with 31 bases in between. The CDR3 sequence is 19 residues long.

On this clonotype itself: Its ends do not fully match the called genes, so a read error is possible. The chain couples TRBV5-4 to TRBJ2-3, with D hard to call. CDR3 length equals 14 residues. Germline V gene data show CDR1 as SGHNT and CDR2 as YYREEE (reference sequence). Written as DNA, the CDR3 is TGTGCCAACAGCAGCGTGTCACGGTCCCACTCGCAGTATTTT. It yields the protein CANSSVSRSHSQYF.

This chain connects TRBV20-1 to TRBJ1-1; TRBD1 aligns across 10 bases. The CDR3 runs to 14 residues. CDR1 is DFQATT, CDR2 SNEGSKA, per germline (reference sequence). With V trimmed by 6 bases and J by 5 bases, 9 bases remained unmatched. The CDR3 DNA sequence: TGCAGTGCCCGGGACAGGGGTGAGGAGACTGAAGCTTTCTTT. Translation gives CSARDRGEETEAFF.

This chain connects TRBV4-2 to TRBJ2-3, with 11 bases identical to TRBD2. This CDR3 comprises 17 residues. J lost 5 bases, V lost 0 bases, and 7 bases had no gene match. Germline V gives CDR1 LGHNA, CDR2 YNFKEQ. CDR3 DNA sequence: TGTGCCAGCAGCCAAGAGGGTAGCGGGGGGGCCAAAGATACGCAGTATTTT. Translated, it gives CASSQEGSGGAKDTQYF.

The chain employs TRBV20-1 and TRBJ2-1, with TRBD1 matching 10 bases. CDR1 is DFQATT, CDR2 SNEGSKA, per germline (reference sequence). The J segment lost 7 bases and the V segment lost 0 bases, leaving 6 bases of the junction unmatched. The CDR3 contains 15 residues. The CDR3 is CSAREYWTGGNEQFF. CDR3 coding DNA: TGCAGTGCTAGAGAATATTGGACAGGGGGGAATGAGCAGTTCTTC.

This clonotype was recorded only once. The chain carries TRBV9 and TRBJ2-1; 14 bases are shared with TRBD2. Per the germline V gene, CDR1 is SGDLS and CDR2 is YYNGEE. The CDR3 is 21 amino acids. J was trimmed by 8 bases and V by 3 bases; bases with no gene match: 22. The CDR3 region is CASSAGTGGGGLAGGLYEQFF. The DNA for the CDR3 is TGTGCCAGCAGCGCCGGGACAGGGGGCGGAGGACTAGCGGGGGGCCTCTATGAGCAGTTCTTC.

This clonotype was picked up one time. The V call is TRBV5-4, the J call TRBJ1-1, with D hard to call. Looked up from germline, CDR1 is SGHNT and CDR2 is YYREEE (reference sequence). The V end lost 1 base, the J end lost 5 bases, and 12 bases lay between the germline ends. The CDR3 is made up of 14 amino acids. The CDR3 is CASSLYAGVTEAFF. Here the CDR3 DNA reads TGTGCCAGCAGCTTGTACGCCGGGGTGACTGAAGCTTTCTTT. Complete variable domain (other parts from reference TRBV5-4 and TRBJ1-1): ETGVTQSPTHLIKTRGQQVTLRCSSQSGHNTVSWYQQALGQGPQFIFQYYREEENGRGNFPPRFSGLQFPNYSSELNVNALELDDSALYLCASSLYAGVTEAFFGQGTRLTVV.

The rearrangement uses TRBV12-3 or TRBV12-4 and TRBJ2-1; D ambiguous. V was cut by 3 bases and J by 8 bases, with 5 bases left in between. CDR3 length equals 11 residues. This chain's CDR3 is CASSFFHEQFF. CDR3 coding DNA: TGTGCCAGCAGTTTCTTTCATGAGCAGTTCTTC.